Each of the 5 T cell receptor beta chains below was sequenced from the same sample in a study of regulatory T cells in long-lasting Graves disease. Time point here: newly diagnosed GD, antithyroid drugs for less than 3 months. The TCR library was made from RNA that had been extracted from PBMCs in TRIzol. Arm-PCR of CDR3 regions with iRepertoire HTBI primers generated TCR beta libraries. Via MiXCR, TCRdb re-called the multiplex PCR reads, giving one row per CDR3 protein. The sample records 360,000 or so distinct CDR3 sequences, approximately 15% being singletons. The sample was also reused in another study, on T cells in Graves' hyperthyroidism and ophthalmopathy.

The sample consisted of peripheral blood mononuclear cells (PBMCs), taken at new diagnosis, from a patient treated with antithyroid drugs. The receptors here all came from a man in his forties or fifties with Graves disease.

This clonotype appeared many times. J is TRBJ1-1 and V is TRBV3-1, with TRBD1 as a possible D gene (5 bases). The germline CDR1 and CDR2 sequences are LGHDT and YNNKEL (reference sequence). The V end lost 2 bases, the J end lost 5 bases, and 9 bases lay between the germline ends. The CDR3 extends over 13 amino acids. The DNA for the CDR3 is TGTGCCAGCAGCCAACAGGGTGGGACTGAAGCTTTCTTT. It is translated as CASSQQGGTEAFF.

The CDR3 coding sequence is TGTGCCAGCAGTTTAGCCAGGGCGGGTACGCAGTATTTT. It yields the protein CASSLARAGTQYF. The chain recombines TRBV12-3 or TRBV12-4 with TRBJ2-3; D may correspond to TRBD1 or TRBD2 (5 bases each). V shed 0 bases and J shed 8 bases, with 9 bases lying between them. The CDR3 contains 13 residues.

Worth noting for this clonotype: A much larger clone lies a single base off, so this may be a read error. The J gene is TRBJ2-2, the V gene TRBV2; D might be TRBD2 (7 bases). Trimming took off 5 bases at V and 6 bases at J, with 16 bases between the two ends. Germline CDR1 is SNHLY and CDR2 is FYNNEI. This CDR3 spans 15 amino acids. The CDR3 loop reads CASSTTSRGPGELFF. CDR3 coding DNA: TGTGCCAGCAGTACGACTAGCAGGGGTCCCGGGGAGCTGTTTTTT.

The chain employs TRBV7-9 and TRBJ2-2; unclear D gene. The V and J ends lost 2 bases and 0 bases respectively, with 10 bases between them. The germline gives CDR1 SEHNR, CDR2 FQNEAQ (reference sequence). This CDR3 comprises 16 residues. The CDR3 coding sequence is TGTGCCAGCAGCTTATCGATATTGGCGAACACCGGGGAGCTGTTTTTT. It translates to CASSLSILANTGELFF.

This clonotype was counted only a few times. This sequence joins TRBV30 and TRBJ2-5; tentatively, D is TRBD1 or TRBD2 (5 bases each). The V end lost 1 base, the J end lost 5 bases, and 17 bases lay between the germline ends. Germline V gene sequence: CDR1 GTSNPN, CDR2 SVGIG (reference sequence). The CDR3 sequence is 15 residues long. The CDR3 loop reads CAWSGGSGARETQYF. As DNA, the CDR3 is TGTGCCTGGAGTGGGGGGTCGGGCGCACGGGAGACCCAGTACTTC.